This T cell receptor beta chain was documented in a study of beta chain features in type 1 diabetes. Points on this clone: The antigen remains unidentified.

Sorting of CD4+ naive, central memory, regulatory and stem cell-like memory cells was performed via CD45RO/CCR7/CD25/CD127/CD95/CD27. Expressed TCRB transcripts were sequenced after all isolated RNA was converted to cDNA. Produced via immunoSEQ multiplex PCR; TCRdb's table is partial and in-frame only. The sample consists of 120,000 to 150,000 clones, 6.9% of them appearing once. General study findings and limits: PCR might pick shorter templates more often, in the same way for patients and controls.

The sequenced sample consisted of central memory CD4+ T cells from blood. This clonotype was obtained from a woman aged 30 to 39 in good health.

In DNA form, the CDR3 reads TGTGCCAGCAACCCCCTGAGGGCTAGCGGGAACACCGGGGAGCTGTTTTTT. The encoded protein is CASNPLRASGNTGELFF. The V gene is TRBV11-2, the J gene TRBJ2-2, with 7 bases lining up with TRBD2. The V gene end was trimmed by 7 bases and the J gene end by 1 base; junction bases not matched to a gene: 12. From germline, CDR1 is SGHAT and CDR2 FQNNGV. This CDR3 is 17 amino acids long.